One sample yielded the 30 T cell receptor beta chains listed below, sequenced in a study of cytomegalovirus exposure and HLA in healthy donors (TCRdb year 2017). Library generation was performed with the immunoSEQ multiplex PCR assay. For the multiplex PCR, a mixture combining 60 forward primers for TCR Vbeta segments and 13 reverse primers for TCR Jbeta segments was used. The source is immuneACCESS, and TCRdb retained only in-frame sequences with V and J called. Part of the clones is not carried over; for the studies checked, unresolved V genes explain less than half of this, and the remainder is unexplained. This sample has roughly 200,000 clones in its table, and approximately 85% of those were observed once. The ten largest clones capture about 2.6% of the sample. Material: PBMCs. These receptors came from a woman between 35 and 50 years old in good health and CMV-seronegative.

The chain recombines TRBV20-1 with TRBJ1-4; D call uncertain. V was cut by 5 bases and J by 8 bases, with 9 bases left in between. The CDR3 is 11 residues long. In germline, CDR1 is DFQATT, CDR2 SNEGSKA (reference sequence). The CDR3 loop reads CSAPYIEKLFF. For the CDR3, the DNA is TGCAGTGCTCCGTATATCGAAAAACTGTTTTTT.

The rearrangement links TRBV2 to TRBJ2-2; TRBD1 is a possible D gene (6 bases). This CDR3 has 13 amino acids. V lost 10 bases to trimming and J lost 4 bases, with 13 bases between them. Germline V gene lookup returns CDR1 SNHLY and CDR2 FYNNEI. The CDR3 DNA is TGTGCCAAACGGAAACAGGGCACCGGGGAGCTGTTTTTT. This translates into CAKRKQGTGELFF.

This clone has more than one count but fewer than ten. This rearrangement joins TRBV6-5 to TRBJ2-2, with TRBD2 as a possible D gene (5 bases). Germline-derived CDR1 and CDR2 are MNHEY and SVGAGI. The CDR3 covers 14 residues. V was pared by 7 bases and J by 1 base, with 10 bases between. The CDR3 region is CASKNEGNTGELFF. The DNA of the CDR3 is TGTGCCAGCAAAAACGAGGGGAACACCGGGGAGCTGTTTTTT.

The rearrangement links TRBV11-2 to TRBJ2-1; 7 positions match TRBD2. V gave up 1 base and J gave up 4 bases; unmatched junction bases: 10. The CDR3 runs to 17 residues. Per germline, CDR1 SGHAT and CDR2 FQNNGV. The DNA for the CDR3 is TGTGCCAGCAGCTTAGTTCTTGTCCAGCGGGATTACAATGAGCAGTTCTTC. Translating it yields CASSLVLVQRDYNEQFF.

The chain combines TRBV5-4 with TRBJ2-1; 9 bases are shared with TRBD2. Germline V gene data show CDR1 as SGHNT and CDR2 as YYREEE (reference sequence). CDR3 length: 15 residues. The V and J ends lost 7 bases and 6 bases, in that order; junction bases with no gene match: 11. The CDR3: CASALSSGSINEQFF. In DNA form, the CDR3 reads TGTGCCAGCGCCCTAAGTAGCGGGAGTATCAATGAGCAGTTCTTC. Looking up the rest from reference TRBV5-4 and TRBJ2-1 gives the full variable domain: ETGVTQSPTHLIKTRGQQVTLRCSSQSGHNTVSWYQQALGQGPQFIFQYYREEENGRGNFPPRFSGLQFPNYSSELNVNALELDDSALYLCASALSSGSINEQFFGPGTRLTVL.

The rearrangement uses TRBV5-6 and TRBJ2-1, with 9 bases lining up with TRBD1. V was pared by 1 base and J by 8 bases, with 7 bases of the junction left unmatched. CDR1 SGHDT and CDR2 YYEEEE come from the germline V gene. The CDR3 is 15 amino acids. This CDR3 reads CASSLTGQGTDEQFF. The CDR3 nucleotides are TGTGCCAGCAGCTTGACAGGACAGGGGACCGATGAGCAGTTCTTC.

This clone came up once. V gene TRBV18 combines with J gene TRBJ1-3; weak D call: TRBD1 (6 bases). Germline-derived CDR1 and CDR2 are KGHSH and LQKENI. The CDR3 consists of 17 residues. V gave up 0 bases and J gave up 4 bases, with 16 bases separating them. CDR3 region: CASSPPGGYRAGNTIYF. The CDR3 DNA follows: TGTGCCAGCTCACCACCTGGGGGCTACAGGGCCGGAAACACCATATATTTT.

This chain joins TRBV7-8 and TRBJ2-1, with TRBD2 as a possible D gene (6 bases). The CDR3 contains 13 residues. The V end was cut by 5 bases, the J end by 6 bases, with 11 bases between. Germline CDR1 and CDR2: SGHVS and FQNEAQ. CDR3 amino acids: CASSPRTTNEQFF. CDR3 in DNA: TGTGCCAGCAGCCCGCGGACTACCAATGAGCAGTTCTTC.

This chain connects TRBV28 to TRBJ1-3; D remains unclear. Germline-derived CDR1 and CDR2 are MDHEN and SYDVKM. V lost 3 bases and J lost 6, with 9 bases in between. The CDR3 has 13 amino acids. CDR3 amino acids: CASSFNQANTIYF. The CDR3 nucleotides read TGTGCCAGCAGTTTTAATCAAGCAAACACCATATATTTT.

This clone was seen a few times. The rearrangement uses TRBV5-1 and TRBJ1-6; a possible D gene is TRBD1 (5 bases). The CDR3 is 15 amino acids. Deletions cut 7 bases from V and 5 bases from J, with 16 bases between. From germline, CDR1 is SGHRS and CDR2 YFSETQ. CDR3 sequence: CASAATTADNSPLHF. As DNA, the CDR3 is TGCGCCAGCGCAGCCACGACAGCCGATAATTCACCCCTCCACTTT.

The chain links TRBV20-1 to TRBJ2-7; D might be TRBD2 (5 bases). This CDR3 is 11 amino acids long. Germline V gene lookup returns CDR1 DFQATT and CDR2 SNEGSKA (reference sequence). V dropped 6 bases and J dropped 4 bases, with 10 bases sitting between them. The CDR3 nucleotides read TGCAGTGCCACGGCGGGTTACGAGCAGTACTTC. Translated, it gives CSATAGYEQYF.

The chain uses TRBV2 and TRBJ2-3; D is undetermined. Germline CDR1 is SNHLY and CDR2 is FYNNEI. V dropped 2 bases and J dropped 1 base, with 10 bases sitting between them. CDR3 length: 15 amino acids. CDR3 bases: TGTGCCAGCAGTGAACACACGCACGGCACAGATACGCAGTATTTT. This codes for CASSEHTHGTDTQYF.

The genes are TRBV18 and TRBJ2-7, with a tentative D call TRBD2 (6 bases). Germline V gene data show CDR1 as KGHSH and CDR2 as LQKENI. Trimming removed 3 bases from V and 2 bases from J, with 8 bases in between. The CDR3 runs to 13 residues. Here the CDR3 DNA reads TGTGCCAGCTCACCGGGACTTACCTACGAGCAGTACTTC. It is translated as CASSPGLTYEQYF.

V is TRBV4-2 and J is TRBJ2-7, with 10 nucleotides matching TRBD2. This CDR3 comprises 15 residues. Per germline, CDR1 LGHNA and CDR2 YNFKEQ. The V and J ends lost 1 base and 3 bases, in that order; junction bases with no gene match: 3. DNA for the CDR3: TGTGCCAGCAGCCAAGGAGCGGGAGGGGTCTACGAGCAGTACTTC. Its protein is CASSQGAGGVYEQYF.

The V gene is TRBV2, the J gene TRBJ2-3; 12 positions match TRBD2. With V trimmed by 6 bases and J by 5 bases, 3 bases remained unmatched. The germline V gene has CDR1 SNHLY and CDR2 FYNNEI. The CDR3 runs 14 residues. CDR3 bases: TGTGCCAGCAGACTAGCGGGAGGCAGAGATACGCAGTATTTT. Amino acids: CASRLAGGRDTQYF.

Remarks on this clone: In the same sample, other DNA sequences code for this CDR3. The V and J genes are TRBV9 and TRBJ2-6; perhaps TRBD2 as D (5 bases). Per the germline V gene, CDR1 is SGDLS and CDR2 is YYNGEE. Deletions cut 0 bases from V and 1 base from J, with 5 bases between. The CDR3 consists of 15 residues. CDR3 protein: CASSVGRSGANVLTF. The CDR3 region has the DNA TGTGCCAGCAGCGTAGGGAGGTCTGGGGCCAACGTCCTGACTTTC.

The V and J genes are TRBV27 and TRBJ1-2; D remains ambiguous. Germline assignment: CDR1 MNHEY and CDR2 SMNVEV (reference sequence). Trimming cost V 6 bases and J 4 bases, with 18 bases left between them. The length of the CDR3 is 15 residues. CDR3 amino acids: CASSIAAGSFYGYTF. The CDR3 DNA sequence: TGTGCCAGCAGCATCGCCGCGGGGTCGTTCTATGGCTACACCTTC.

The J gene is TRBJ2-2, the V gene TRBV19; TRBD1 agrees at 12 bases. V gave up 5 bases and J gave up 6 bases; unmatched junction bases: 10. This CDR3 is 17 amino acids long. Germline values: CDR1 LNHDA, CDR2 SQIVND (reference sequence). CDR3: CASSVGDRGQKAGELFF. Written as DNA, the CDR3 is TGTGCCAGTAGTGTAGGGGACAGGGGGCAAAAGGCCGGGGAGCTGTTTTTT.

This clone showed up just once. This chain links TRBV18 with TRBJ1-2; D perhaps matches TRBD1 (6 bases). The V and J ends lost 3 bases and 2 bases respectively, with 16 bases between them. CDR1 and CDR2 from the germline V gene are KGHSH and LQKENI. CDR3 length equals 16 residues. The CDR3, as DNA: TGTGCCAGCTCACCGGCAGGGGTATTGGCGAACTATGGCTACACCTTC. This encodes CASSPAGVLANYGYTF. The full variable domain, with the rest looked up from reference TRBV18 and TRBJ1-2, is NAGVMQNPRHLVRRRGQEARLRCSPMKGHSHVYWYRQLPEEGLKFMVYLQKENIIDESGMPKERFSAEFPKEGPSILRIQQVVRGDSAAYFCASSPAGVLANYGYTFGSGTRLTVV.

The chain combines TRBV4-2 with TRBJ2-5; 8 nucleotides align to TRBD2. The CDR3 runs to 17 residues. The V gene's germline CDR1 is LGHNA and CDR2 YNFKEQ. The V gene end was trimmed by 4 bases and the J gene end by 2 bases; junction bases not matched to a gene: 12. The CDR3 nucleotides are TGTGCCAGCAGCCGGGCCGTGGCGGCTAGCGGGCAAGAGACCCAGTACTTC. Translating it yields CASSRAVAASGQETQYF.

This clone has a handful of counts. The V call is TRBV20-1, the J call TRBJ2-3; tentative D call: TRBD2 (6 bases). The CDR3 spans 11 residues. Trimming left V 0 bases short and J 11 bases short, with 9 bases between. The germline gives CDR1 DFQATT, CDR2 SNEGSKA (reference sequence). The CDR3 region is CSARDLSGQYF. For the CDR3, the DNA is TGCAGTGCTAGAGATCTTAGCGGGCAGTATTTT.

V and J are TRBV12-5 and TRBJ2-5; 11 bases line up with TRBD2. Trimming at V came to 1 base and at J to 3 bases, leaving 4 bases not matched to a gene. Germline lookup yields CDR1 LGHNT and CDR2 FRNRAP. This CDR3 contains 16 residues. The CDR3 region has the DNA TGTGCTAGTGGTTTGGGGGGACTAGCGGAGAAAGAGACCCAGTACTTC. This sequence encodes CASGLGGLAEKETQYF.

The V and J genes are TRBV5-4 and TRBJ1-1; 9 bases fit TRBD1. V gave up 4 bases and J gave up 5 bases; unmatched junction bases: 9. The V gene's germline CDR1 is SGHNT and CDR2 YYREEE (reference sequence). The CDR3 length is 15 residues. CDR3 DNA: TGTGCCAGCAGCGCAACAGGGGGCCGAGAAACTGAAGCTTTCTTT. This encodes CASSATGGRETEAFF.

The V gene is TRBV6-7, the J gene TRBJ2-2, with 10 bases fitting TRBD1. TRBV6-7 is given ORF status, its function remaining uncertain. There are 15 residues in the CDR3. Trimming removed 2 bases from V and 6 bases from J; junction bases left unmatched: 3. CDR3 sequence (DNA): TGTGCCAGCAGTTACGCGACAGGGGGCCCCGGGGAGCTGTTTTTT. As protein: CASSYATGGPGELFF.

The J gene is TRBJ2-2, the V gene TRBV18, with TRBD2 matching 8 bases. The ends lost 2 bases at V and 5 bases at J; junction bases unmatched: 7. CDR3 size: 16 residues. The germline CDR1 and CDR2 sequences are KGHSH and LQKENI. CDR3 nucleotides: TGTGCCAGCTCACCAGATCGACTAGCGCTTACCGGGGAGCTGTTTTTT. Its translation is CASSPDRLALTGELFF. Combining the CDR3 with reference TRBV18 and TRBJ2-2 gives the whole variable domain NAGVMQNPRHLVRRRGQEARLRCSPMKGHSHVYWYRQLPEEGLKFMVYLQKENIIDESGMPKERFSAEFPKEGPSILRIQQVVRGDSAAYFCASSPDRLALTGELFFGEGSRLTVL.

CDR3 amino acids: CASSLQAGAGNEQFF. The CDR3 nucleotides are TGTGCCAGCAGCCTACAAGCGGGGGCTGGCAATGAGCAGTTCTTC. The rearrangement links TRBV27 to TRBJ2-1, with 8 positions matching TRBD2. The trim removed 6 bases at V and 6 bases at J, leaving 10 bases unmatched. CDR3 size: 15 residues. Germline CDR1 reads MNHEY; CDR2 reads SMNVEV (reference sequence).

This clone was observed a single time. This chain joins TRBV5-1 and TRBJ2-6; D possibly corresponds to TRBD1 (6 bases). This CDR3 has 16 residues. V was trimmed by 0 bases and J by 2 bases, leaving 9 bases between them. Germline V CDR1 and CDR2: SGHRS, YFSETQ. The CDR3 loop reads CASSLAGTPGANVLTF. DNA for the CDR3: TGCGCCAGCAGCTTGGCTGGGACACCTGGGGCCAACGTCCTGACTTTC.

The chain is built from TRBV29-1 and TRBJ2-5; the match to TRBD2 covers 7 bases. V shed 5 bases and J 2 bases; nucleotides not matched to a gene: 2. There are 12 residues in the CDR3. The germline V gene encodes CDR1 SQVTM and CDR2 ANQGSEA. This CDR3 is CSVLRGQETQYF. CDR3 nucleotides: TGCAGCGTTTTGCGGGGGCAAGAGACCCAGTACTTC. The complete variable domain, with remaining parts taken from reference TRBV29-1 and TRBJ2-5, reads SAVISQKPSRDICQRGTSLTIQCQVDSQVTMMFWYRQQPGQSLTLIATANQGSEATYESGFVIDKFPISRPNLTFSTLTVSNMSPEDSSIYLCSVLRGQETQYFGPGTRLLVL.

The chain employs TRBV4-2 and TRBJ2-7, with TRBD2 as a possible D gene (5 bases). V lost 1 base to trimming and J lost 7 bases, with 23 bases between them. Per germline, CDR1 LGHNA and CDR2 YNFKEQ. This CDR3 has 17 residues. The CDR3 DNA is TGTGCCAGCAGCCAAGTTTTAGCCAAACGGGATGTGGTTGAGCAGTACTTC. Protein sequence: CASSQVLAKRDVVEQYF.

The V call is TRBV2, the J call TRBJ1-1; 11 bases align to TRBD1. Trimming removed 6 bases from V and 5 bases from J; junction bases left unmatched: 5. The CDR3 covers 14 residues. Per the germline V gene, CDR1 is SNHLY and CDR2 is FYNNEI. The CDR3 DNA follows: TGTGCCAGCAGGGGGACAGGGGGTTGGACTGAAGCTTTCTTT. Translated: CASRGTGGWTEAFF.